This TCR beta chain was found in a study of blood T cells in healthy people across ages. About the study: Template switching captured about one barcoded beta molecule per two T cells. Study-wide results and limits: Age brought a roughly linear fall in TCR beta diversity measured per million T cells. One million T cells yielded diversity estimates that were considered underestimates.

The authors ran a second PCR of 7 to 11 cycles using a sample-barcoded 5' primer and a J-beta primer mix. There were at least 2.5 million CDR3-containing paired-end reads obtained from each sample. TCRdb used MiXCR to reprocess the 5' RACE reads, holding one entry per CDR3 protein. This table has around 1,500,000 distinct CDR3 sequences, 28% appearing once. J lost 1 base, V lost 4 bases, and 11 bases had no gene match. The CDR3 sequence is 17 residues long. Germline V gene sequence: CDR1 SGHRS, CDR2 YFSETQ. This clonotype was observed once. Its target is not known. This chain joins TRBV5-1 and TRBJ2-3; 8 bases fit TRBD1. The sequence came from a woman aged 30 to 39 in good health. The sample was blood. The CDR3 sequence: CASSRATGTGGTDTQYF. The DNA of the CDR3 is TGCGCCAGCAGCAGGGCTACCGGGACAGGAGGCACAGATACGCAGTATTTT.